Shown below are 15 T cell receptor beta chains from a single sample sequenced in a study of blood T cell repertoires in COVID-19. Sequenced by immunoSEQ multiplex PCR; TCRdb stores in-frame clones only, minus some. The table includes 200,000 to 250,000 clones, approximately 78% detected once. Sequenced input: peripheral blood. These receptors originate from a woman aged 70-85 years with COVID-19, enrolled during active disease.

The rearrangement uses TRBV28 and TRBJ2-7, with TRBD1 identical over 8 bases. V trimming: 8 bases; J trimming: 2 bases; junction bases outside the gene matches: 8. Germline values: CDR1 MDHEN, CDR2 SYDVKM. This CDR3 region has 14 residues. This chain's CDR3 is CASGKDRAAYEQYF. CDR3 sequence (DNA): TGTGCCAGCGGAAAGGACAGGGCAGCCTACGAGCAGTACTTC.

The rearrangement links TRBV28 to TRBJ2-7, with D possibly being TRBD1 (6 bases). The CDR3 contains 13 residues. CDR1 is MDHEN, CDR2 SYDVKM, per germline. Between the trimmed V and J ends, which lost 4 bases and 2 bases, there was a span of 9 bases. CDR3 residues: CASSSTGPYEQYF. The CDR3 bases are TGTGCCAGCAGTTCGACAGGACCCTACGAGCAGTACTTC.

The chain is built from TRBV28 and TRBJ1-1, with a weak D call TRBD1 (6 bases). The germline V gene encodes CDR1 MDHEN and CDR2 SYDVKM. The CDR3 length is 11 residues. Trimming left V 8 bases short and J 8 bases short, with 12 bases between. CDR3 bases: TGTGCCAGCTTGTACCAGGGGGAAGCTTTCTTT. Encoded protein: CASLYQGEAFF. The full variable domain, completed using reference TRBV28 and TRBJ1-1, is DVKVTQSSRYLVKRTGEKVFLECVQDMDHENMFWYRQDPGLGLRLIYFSYDVKMKEKGDIPEGYSVSREKKERFSLILESASTNQTSMYLCASLYQGEAFFGQGTRLTVV.

The chain employs TRBV29-1 and TRBJ2-4, with 7 bases aligning to TRBD2. CDR3 length: 13 amino acids. The V segment lost 4 bases and the J segment 3 bases; nucleotides outside the gene matches: 3. In germline, CDR1 is SQVTM, CDR2 ANQGSEA. In DNA, the CDR3 is TGCAGCGTTGGGGAGGGAGTCAAAAACATTCAGTACTTC. This encodes CSVGEGVKNIQYF.

The chain employs TRBV5-3 and TRBJ1-4, with 8 bases fitting TRBD1. TRBV5-3 carries the ORF label, with uncertain function. The CDR3 is 18 amino acids. The junction had 15 bases not matched to a gene; V was cut back by 4 bases and J by 4 bases. CDR3 sequence (DNA): TGTGCCAGAAGCACTCACCCCCGGGACAGGAAGAATAATGAAAAACTGTTTTTT. This sequence encodes CARSTHPRDRKNNEKLFF.

The rearrangement uses TRBV7-9 and TRBJ1-1, with TRBD1 identical over 8 bases. Trimming at V came to 2 bases and at J to 1 base, leaving 3 bases not matched to a gene. CDR1 and CDR2 from the germline V gene are SEHNR and FQNEAQ (reference sequence). CDR3 length: 15 residues. In DNA form, the CDR3 reads TGTGCCAGCAGCTTATGGGGACAGGCGAACACTGAAGCTTTCTTT. The encoded protein is CASSLWGQANTEAFF.

The chain joins TRBV18 to TRBJ2-7; D is perhaps TRBD1 (7 bases). The CDR3 covers 15 residues. Germline-derived CDR1 and CDR2 are KGHSH and LQKENI. The germline V and J ends were trimmed by 1 base and 2 bases, with 12 bases remaining between them. CDR3 in amino acids: CASSPRQGEAYEQYF. DNA of the CDR3: TGTGCCAGCTCACCACGGCAGGGGGAGGCCTACGAGCAGTACTTC.

This clone was picked up a small number of times. DNA for the CDR3: TGTGCCAGCAGTGACAGGGTAAAGGGCTACACCTTC. The encoded protein is CASSDRVKGYTF. V gene TRBV28 combines with J gene TRBJ1-2, with 7 bases fitting TRBD1. The trim removed 5 bases at V and 8 bases at J, leaving 5 bases unmatched. This CDR3 has 12 residues. The germline V gene has CDR1 MDHEN and CDR2 SYDVKM.

This chain links TRBV6-1 with TRBJ2-1; 12 bases fit TRBD1. From germline, CDR1 is MNHNS and CDR2 SASEGT. The CDR3 runs 20 residues. The V and J ends lost 2 bases and 0 bases, in that order; junction bases with no gene match: 11. CDR3 region: CASSERSGQGAISSYNEQFF. CDR3 in DNA: TGTGCCAGCAGTGAAAGGTCGGGACAGGGGGCTATCTCCTCCTACAATGAGCAGTTCTTC.

This CDR3 is CASSQDSDRGLGWETQYF. CDR3 in DNA: TGTGCCAGCAGCCAAGATTCGGACAGGGGGCTAGGGTGGGAGACCCAGTACTTC. The genes are TRBV3-1 (or the pseudogene TRBV3-2) and TRBJ2-5; TRBD1 agrees at 11 bases. CDR1 and CDR2 (germline): LGHDT, YNNKEL (reference sequence). The CDR3 runs 18 residues. V trimming: 0 bases; J trimming: 5 bases; junction bases outside the gene matches: 11.

V and J are TRBV2 and TRBJ1-6; possibly TRBD1 for D (5 bases). Germline assignment: CDR1 SNHLY and CDR2 FYNNEI. V shed 5 bases and J shed 4 bases, with 9 bases lying between them. This CDR3 is 14 amino acids long. For the CDR3, the DNA is TGTGCCAGCAGTCCCGGGGGGTATAATTCACCCCTCCACTTT. Its translation: CASSPGGYNSPLHF.

This chain uses TRBV7-9 with TRBJ1-1; D gene unclear. The length of the CDR3 is 12 residues. V was clipped by 6 bases and J by 7 bases, with 12 bases between them. Germline CDR1 reads SEHNR; CDR2 reads FQNEAQ (reference sequence). In nucleotides, the CDR3 is TGTGCCAGCAGACGTCGAGAGGATGAAGCTTTCTTT. Its translation: CASRRREDEAFF.

The V call is TRBV29-1, the J call TRBJ1-1; D is ambiguous. The CDR3 loop spans 14 amino acids. CDR1 SQVTM and CDR2 ANQGSEA come from the germline V gene. The V end lost 8 bases, the J end lost 5 bases, and 21 bases lay between the germline ends. Here the CDR3 DNA reads TGCAGCCTCAAGAGGTACAACGAAAGGACTGAAGCTTTCTTT. This gives the protein CSLKRYNERTEAFF.

The genes are TRBV28 and TRBJ2-7, with 8 positions matching TRBD2. This CDR3 region has 19 residues. Per the germline V gene, CDR1 is MDHEN and CDR2 is SYDVKM. Trimming took 6 bases from V and 2 from J; bases not matched to a gene: 21. The DNA of the CDR3 is TGTGCCAGCAGCACAATCCCGGGGAAAGCGGGAGCAATGGCCTACGAGCAGTACTTC. It codes for CASSTIPGKAGAMAYEQYF.

This sequence joins TRBV21-1 and TRBJ1-4. TRBV21-1 is a known pseudogene. This CDR3 has 16 amino acids. The CDR3 sequence is CASSIPSGLENEKLFF. The CDR3 bases are TGTGCCAGCAGCATCCCCTCGGGTTTGGAGAATGAAAAACTGTTTTTT.